These 19 T cell receptor beta chains originate from one sample sequenced in a study of early T cells in non-severe SARS-CoV-2 infection. Each CDR3 protein gets one entry after TCRdb re-called the 5' RACE reads with MiXCR. In the table there are about 22,000 distinct CDR3 sequences, 4.7% of which are singletons. Input material: whole blood. The source of these receptors is an adult who was a healthcare worker with PCR-confirmed SARS-CoV-2 infection or an uninfected control (not recorded which).

This clonotype has at least ten counts. This chain connects TRBV5-1 to TRBJ1-2, with TRBD1 as a possible D gene (5 bases). From germline, CDR1 is SGHRS and CDR2 YFSETQ. The CDR3 loop spans 13 amino acids. V was shortened by 4 bases and J by 11 bases, with 18 bases between the two germline ends. CDR3 loop: CASSSPTGDWYTF. For the CDR3, the DNA is TGCGCCAGCAGCAGCCCGACGGGGGACTGGTACACCTTC.

The table lists this clonotype with many counts. The rearrangement uses TRBV6-2 or TRBV6-3 and TRBJ1-5; D perhaps matches TRBD1 (6 bases). The CDR3 is 15 residues long. Germline lookup yields CDR1 MNHEY and CDR2 SVGEGT. Trimming left V 8 bases short and J 0 bases short, with 14 bases between. The CDR3 DNA follows: TGTGCCAGCGGAATCACAGGGTATAGCAATCAGCCCCAGCATTTT. Translating it yields CASGITGYSNQPQHF.

This clonotype has a handful of counts. The chain couples TRBV30 to TRBJ1-3; D is unclear. Germline-derived CDR1 and CDR2 are GTSNPN and SVGIG (reference sequence). The CDR3 consists of 15 residues. V was cut by 1 base and J by 4 bases, with 14 bases left in between. The CDR3 bases are TGTGCCTGGAGTGGGACCATTTCGCTCGGAAACACCATATATTTT. Amino acid sequence: CAWSGTISLGNTIYF.

This clonotype came up many times. The rearrangement joins TRBV5-4 to TRBJ2-1; D possibly corresponds to TRBD2 (5 bases). Germline CDR1 and CDR2: SGHNT and YYREEE (reference sequence). V gave up 4 bases and J gave up 7 bases, with 9 bases separating them. CDR3 length equals 12 residues. CDR3 nucleotides: TGTGCCAGCAGCCAGTCGGGGAATGAGCAGTTCTTC. Translated: CASSQSGNEQFF.

This chain links TRBV27 with TRBJ2-3; TRBD1 is a possible D gene (6 bases). From germline, CDR1 is MNHEY and CDR2 SMNVEV (reference sequence). The V gene lost 2 bases and the J gene lost 2 bases, with 20 bases spanning the gap. This CDR3 is 18 amino acids long. DNA of the CDR3: TGTGCCAGCAGTTTAAGGGCGATGTACAGGGCCCACACAGATACGCAGTATTTT. As protein: CASSLRAMYRAHTDTQYF.

There are many counts of this clonotype. The gene calls are TRBV12-5 and TRBJ2-3; D gene ambiguous. Germline loops: CDR1 LGHNT, CDR2 FRNRAP. This CDR3 contains 11 residues. Trimming left V 7 bases short and J 4 bases short, with 6 bases between. CDR3 in amino acids: CASAVADTQYF. The CDR3 DNA reads as TGTGCTAGTGCCGTCGCAGATACGCAGTATTTT.

The genes are TRBV20-1 and TRBJ2-1, with 8 bases identical to TRBD2. J was trimmed by 0 bases and V by 3 bases; bases with no gene match: 4. CDR1 and CDR2 from the germline V gene are DFQATT and SNEGSKA (reference sequence). This CDR3 spans 15 amino acids. The CDR3 DNA reads as TGCAGTGCTAGCCGCGCGGGGGGCTCCTACAATGAGCAGTTCTTC. As protein: CSASRAGGSYNEQFF.

In its sample, this clonotype was seen a few times. This chain uses TRBV18 with TRBJ2-7; tentatively, D is TRBD2 (5 bases). Germline V gene sequence: CDR1 KGHSH, CDR2 LQKENI. V lost 1 base and J lost 2, with 9 bases in between. This CDR3 is built from 14 residues. The CDR3: CASSPLTGTYEQYF. The DNA for the CDR3 is TGTGCCAGCTCACCACTGACGGGGACCTACGAGCAGTACTTC. Supplemented by reference TRBV18 and TRBJ2-7, the full variable domain reads NAGVMQNPRHLVRRRGQEARLRCSPMKGHSHVYWYRQLPEEGLKFMVYLQKENIIDESGMPKERFSAEFPKEGPSILRIQQVVRGDSAAYFCASSPLTGTYEQYFGPGTRLTVT.

This chain joins TRBV7-9 and TRBJ2-1; D not resolved. Germline V gives CDR1 SEHNR, CDR2 FQNEAQ (reference sequence). Trimming cost V 5 bases and J 0 bases, with 11 bases left between them. This CDR3 comprises 15 residues. CDR3 sequence (DNA): TGTGCCAGCAGCCCCCGCGGTGCCTCCTACAATGAGCAGTTCTTC. Translation: CASSPRGASYNEQFF.

In this sample, this clonotype turned up many times. V gene TRBV11-3 combines with J gene TRBJ2-2; possible D gene TRBD2, 5 bases. The CDR3 extends over 13 amino acids. The germline V gene has CDR1 SGHNT and CDR2 YENEEA. The V end was cut by 4 bases, the J end by 7 bases, with 10 bases between. The chain's CDR3 is CASSSRGIGELFF. In DNA form, the CDR3 reads TGTGCCAGCAGCTCACGGGGTATCGGGGAGCTGTTTTTT.

The genes are TRBV20-1 and TRBJ2-2; 10 bases agree with TRBD1. Germline CDR1 DFQATT, CDR2 SNEGSKA (reference sequence). V was pared by 6 bases and J by 6 bases, with 10 bases of the junction left unmatched. The CDR3 sequence is 15 residues long. CDR3 bases: TGCAGTGCGCCTGAAGGGACAGGGGATCCCGGGGAGCTGTTTTTT. As protein: CSAPEGTGDPGELFF.

The chain carries TRBV20-1 and TRBJ2-4; D possibly corresponds to TRBD2 (6 bases). Germline values: CDR1 DFQATT, CDR2 SNEGSKA (reference sequence). V shed 4 bases and J shed 0 bases, with 16 bases lying between them. The CDR3 length is 16 residues. DNA of the CDR3: TGCAGTGCTACCTCGACCGGGAGTCTAGCCAAAAACATTCAGTACTTC. As protein: CSATSTGSLAKNIQYF.

A few counts support this clonotype. The chain is built from TRBV20-1 and TRBJ2-5, with D tentatively TRBD1 or TRBD2 (5 bases each). The CDR3 loop spans 13 amino acids. The germline V gene has CDR1 DFQATT and CDR2 SNEGSKA (reference sequence). V lost 3 bases to trimming and J lost 4 bases, with 12 bases between them. The CDR3 DNA reads as TGCAGTGCTAGTCCTCAGGGACGAGAGACCCAGTACTTC. This gives the protein CSASPQGRETQYF.

This clonotype was recorded many times. The chain links TRBV2 to TRBJ1-2, with 9 bases identical to TRBD1. The CDR3 covers 15 residues. The ends lost 6 bases at V and 4 bases at J; junction bases unmatched: 9. From germline, CDR1 is SNHLY and CDR2 FYNNEI. The CDR3 spells CASSQQGAWGYGYTF. The CDR3 DNA follows: TGTGCCAGCAGCCAACAGGGGGCATGGGGCTATGGCTACACCTTC.

There are many counts of this clonotype. The chain links TRBV7-2 to TRBJ1-5; 8 nucleotides line up with TRBD1. After removal of 5 bases from V and 0 bases from J, the junction contained 3 bases not matched to a gene. The CDR3 length is 15 residues. Germline V gene sequence: CDR1 SGHTA, CDR2 FQGNSA. CDR3 amino acids: CASSPQGVSNQPQHF. CDR3 DNA: TGTGCCAGCAGCCCACAGGGGGTTAGCAATCAGCCCCAGCATTTT.

Many counts were recorded for this clonotype. This sequence joins TRBV10-2 and TRBJ2-7; possibly TRBD1 for D (6 bases). The CDR3 loop spans 13 amino acids. V lost 4 bases, J lost 2 bases, and 9 bases lay in between. The V gene's germline CDR1 is WSHSY and CDR2 SAAADI. The chain's CDR3 is CASSGGQAYEQYF. As DNA, the CDR3 is TGCGCCAGCAGTGGGGGACAAGCCTACGAGCAGTACTTC.

This clonotype was found many times. The gene calls are TRBV7-2 and TRBJ2-1; 7 bases line up with TRBD2. Germline CDR1 reads SGHTA; CDR2 reads FQGNSA. The CDR3 runs to 15 residues. V gave up 4 bases and J gave up 2 bases; unmatched junction bases: 5. The CDR3 nucleotides read TGTGCCAGCAGCTCAAGCGGGGCTACCTACAATGAGCAGTTCTTC. Translating it yields CASSSSGATYNEQFF.

In its sample, this clonotype was seen many times. V is TRBV20-1 and J is TRBJ2-7; D call uncertain. Trimming stripped 6 bases from V and 3 bases from J, with 18 bases between. CDR1 is DFQATT and CDR2 is SNEGSKA in the germline V gene (reference sequence). This CDR3 region has 14 residues. The CDR3 loop reads CSAVYRASRYEQYF. CDR3 DNA: TGCAGTGCCGTATACCGGGCCTCCCGCTACGAGCAGTACTTC.

This clonotype was counted at least ten times. The chain employs TRBV19 and TRBJ2-7; 8 bases align to TRBD1. The CDR3 spans 15 residues. J gave up 2 bases and V 3 bases, and 6 bases lay outside the gene matches. Germline CDR1 and CDR2: LNHDA and SQIVND (reference sequence). Here the CDR3 reads CASSMADRAAYEQYF. CDR3 DNA sequence: TGTGCCAGTAGTATGGCGGACAGGGCAGCCTACGAGCAGTACTTC.